This TCR beta chain was recorded in a study of T cell responses to AZD1222 COVID-19 vaccine. Study results and caveats: Repertoire sampling happened only post peak T cell response. The donor cohort was predominantly white British with a female majority, and clonal diversity may have been underestimated.

The assay was immunoSEQ multiplex PCR, and TCRdb's table has in-frame clones only and misses some. The sample holds around 130,000 clones, around 94% seen once. V lost 4 bases, J lost 0 bases, and 2 bases stayed unmatched. In germline, CDR1 is LGHNA, CDR2 YSLEER. This CDR3 contains 16 residues. As regards this clone: Its antigen is unidentified.

The rearrangement joins TRBV4-3 to TRBJ2-3, with 12 bases matching TRBD2. The sequence derives from an adult in good health. This sample comprised peripheral blood, obtained on day 0 of AZD1222 vaccination. CDR3 in DNA: TGCGCCAGCAGCCCTCTAGCGGGAGGGAGCACAGATACGCAGTATTTT. This gives the protein CASSPLAGGSTDTQYF.